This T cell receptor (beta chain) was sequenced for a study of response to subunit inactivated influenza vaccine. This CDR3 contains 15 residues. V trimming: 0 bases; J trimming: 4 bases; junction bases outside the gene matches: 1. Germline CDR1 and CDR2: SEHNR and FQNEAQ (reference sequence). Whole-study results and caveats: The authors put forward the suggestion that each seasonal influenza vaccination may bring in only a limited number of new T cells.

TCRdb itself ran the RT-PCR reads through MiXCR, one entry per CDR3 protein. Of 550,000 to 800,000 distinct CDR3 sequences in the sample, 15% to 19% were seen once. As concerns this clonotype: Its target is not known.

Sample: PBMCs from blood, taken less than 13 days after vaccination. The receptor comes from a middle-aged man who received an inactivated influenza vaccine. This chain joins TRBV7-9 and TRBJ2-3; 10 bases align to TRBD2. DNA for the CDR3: TGTGCCAGCAGCTTAGCTAGCGGGGGGCCAGATACGCAGTATTTT. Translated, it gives CASSLASGGPDTQYF.